This is a list of T cell receptor beta chains from one sample in a study of early T cells in non-severe SARS-CoV-2 infection. TCRdb analysed the 5' RACE reads with MiXCR anew, one entry per CDR3 protein. This repertoire shows 25,000 to 30,000 distinct CDR3 sequences, around 6.1% found once; its top ten account for 30% to 35%. Specimen: whole blood, collected at baseline. These receptors originate from an adult who was a healthcare worker with PCR-confirmed SARS-CoV-2 infection or an uninfected control (not recorded which). The CDR3 runs from the conserved cysteine through the conserved F or W. The D gene is left open where the match is weak. The listing skips clone size in some rows; elsewhere it reads once, few, many or a size class.

V gene,J gene,clone size,D gene,CDR3 DNA,CDR3 protein
TRBV11-2,TRBJ2-3,many,.,TGTGCCAGCAGCCCGGGCCTTGGCGACACAGATACGCAGTATTTT,CASSPGLGDTDTQYF
TRBV12-3/TRBV12-4,TRBJ1-2,many,.,TGTGCCAGCAGTCCTCAGATAGGAGACTATGGCTACACCTTC,CASSPQIGDYGYTF
TRBV20-1,TRBJ2-1,many,.,TGCAGCCCGCAGCGGGACAATGAGCAGTTCTTC,CSPQRDNEQFF
TRBV7-7,TRBJ2-3,few,TRBD1,TGTGCTAGCAGCCCCGCCCGGGGACAGGGGTCCACAGATACGCAGTATTTT,CASSPARGQGSTDTQYF
TRBV12-3/TRBV12-4,TRBJ2-7,many,TRBD1,TGTGCCAGCAGTTTAGACAGGGGGCGTCGCGAGCAGTACTTC,CASSLDRGRREQYF
TRBV20-1,TRBJ1-4,many,TRBD1,TGCAGTGCTAGAGGGGGACAGGAAAAACTGTTTTTT,CSARGGQEKLFF
TRBV7-3,TRBJ2-3,few,TRBD2,TGTGCCAGCAGCCCTGGGACTAGCGGATTCACAGATACGCAGTATTTT,CASSPGTSGFTDTQYF
TRBV12-3/TRBV12-4,TRBJ1-2,many,TRBD1,TGTGCCAGCAGTATGGTCCTACAGGGGTATGGCTACACCTTC,CASSMVLQGYGYTF
TRBV5-5,TRBJ2-6,many,TRBD1,TGTGCCAGCGGAAGGGACAGGGCTTCTGGGGCCAACGTCCTGACTTTC,CASGRDRASGANVLTF
TRBV24-1,TRBJ2-3,.,TRBD1,TGTGCCACCAGTGATCGGACAGGGGGCGCCGATACGCAGTATTTT,CATSDRTGGADTQYF
TRBV6-5,TRBJ1-1,many,.,TGTGCCAGCAGTTACTATGCAGGGCCCACTGAAGCTTTCTTT,CASSYYAGPTEAFF
TRBV11-2,TRBJ2-1,many,TRBD2,TGTGCCAGCAGCCCCTGGACTAGGAGCTACAATGAGCAGTTCTTC,CASSPWTRSYNEQFF